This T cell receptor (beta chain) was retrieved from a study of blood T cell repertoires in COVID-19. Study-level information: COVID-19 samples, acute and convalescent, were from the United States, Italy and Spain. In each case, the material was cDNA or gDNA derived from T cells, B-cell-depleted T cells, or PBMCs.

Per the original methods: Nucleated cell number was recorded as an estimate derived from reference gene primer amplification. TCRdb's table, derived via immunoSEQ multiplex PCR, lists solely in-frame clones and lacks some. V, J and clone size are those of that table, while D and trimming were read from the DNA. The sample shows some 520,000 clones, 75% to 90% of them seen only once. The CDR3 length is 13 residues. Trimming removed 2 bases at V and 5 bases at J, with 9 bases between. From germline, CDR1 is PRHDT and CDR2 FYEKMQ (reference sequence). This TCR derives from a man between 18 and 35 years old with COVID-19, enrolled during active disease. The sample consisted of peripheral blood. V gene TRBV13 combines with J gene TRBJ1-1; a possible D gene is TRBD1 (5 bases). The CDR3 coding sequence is TGTGCCAGCAGCTTAACGGGGACTACTGAAGCTTTCTTT. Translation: CASSLTGTTEAFF.